Each of the 11 T cell receptor beta chains below was sequenced from the same sample in a study of blood T cell repertoires in COVID-19. Sequencing was performed with immunoSEQ multiplex PCR; in TCRdb, only in-frame clones are kept and a portion is missing. The profile covers some 130,000 clones, with roughly 90% appearing a single time and more than 2% taken by the ten largest. The specimen sequenced was peripheral blood. The receptors here all came from a man between 65 and 85 years old with active COVID-19.

This clone was observed a few times. The chain links TRBV7-9 to TRBJ2-3, with 11 nucleotides matching TRBD2. The CDR3 has 14 residues. Germline CDR1 reads SEHNR; CDR2 reads FQNEAQ (reference sequence). V dropped 8 bases and J dropped 0; count of bases not matched to a gene: 1. Here the CDR3 reads CASLAGGSTDTQYF. For the CDR3, the DNA is TGTGCCAGCTTAGCGGGAGGGAGCACAGATACGCAGTATTTT. Using reference TRBV7-9 and TRBJ2-3 for the parts outside the CDR3, the full variable domain is DTGVSQNPRHKITKRGQNVTFRCDPISEHNRLYWYRQTLGQGPEFLTYFQNEAQLEKSRLLSDRFSAERPKGSFSTLEIQRTEQGDSAMYLCASLAGGSTDTQYFGPGTRLTVL.

This clone was observed a handful of times. The chain uses TRBV2 and TRBJ2-7, with 12 bases aligning to TRBD2. V was clipped by 4 bases and J by 6 bases; unmatched bases: 4. Germline V gives CDR1 SNHLY, CDR2 FYNNEI. This CDR3 region has 14 residues. CDR3 in DNA: TGTGCCAGCAGTGGACTAGCGGGAGCGGGCGAGCAGTACTTC. As protein: CASSGLAGAGEQYF. Together with reference TRBV2 and TRBJ2-7, the CDR3 gives the full variable domain: EPEVTQTPSHQVTQMGQEVILRCVPISNHLYFYWYRQILGQKVEFLVSFYNNEISEKSEIFDDQFSVERPDGSNFTLKIRSTKLEDSAMYFCASSGLAGAGEQYFGPGTRLTVT.

CDR3 nucleotide sequence: TGCGCCAGCAGCCAAGGAGCGACGGCTGGAAACACCATATATTTT. This translates into CASSQGATAGNTIYF. V usage is TRBV4-1 and J usage is TRBJ1-3; no definite D call. Trimming took 1 base from V and 2 from J, leaving 9 bases between them. CDR3 length: 15 amino acids. Germline CDR1 reads MGHRA; CDR2 reads YSYEKL.

The V gene is TRBV11-3, the J gene TRBJ2-1, with D tentatively TRBD2 (6 bases). CDR1 is SGHNT, CDR2 YENEEA, per germline. CDR3 length equals 15 residues. Deletions cut 5 bases from V and 5 bases from J, with 16 bases between. CDR3 coding DNA: TGTGCCAGCAGCCAGTACCGGGAGCCCAACAATGAGCAGTTCTTC. It translates to CASSQYREPNNEQFF.

This rearrangement joins TRBV5-4 to TRBJ2-3; 7 bases are shared with TRBD2. Looked up from germline, CDR1 is SGHNT and CDR2 is YYREEE (reference sequence). There are 16 residues in the CDR3. Trimming removed 3 bases from V and 2 bases from J; junction bases left unmatched: 9. The CDR3 is CASSSGGGLFTDTQYF. The CDR3 nucleotides are TGTGCCAGCAGCTCCGGCGGGGGACTCTTCACAGATACGCAGTATTTT.

The rearrangement uses TRBV29-1 and TRBJ2-7; possible D gene TRBD2, 5 bases. Trimming pared 5 bases from V and 1 base from J, leaving 9 bases between. The CDR3 runs 12 residues. Germline V gene data show CDR1 as SQVTM and CDR2 as ANQGSEA. The CDR3 DNA follows: TGCAGCGTTATACCGGGATCCTACGAGCAGTACTTC. The encoded protein is CSVIPGSYEQYF.

The chain has TRBV7-9 and TRBJ2-1; a possible D gene is TRBD2 (6 bases). This CDR3 spans 15 amino acids. The V gene lost 5 bases and the J gene lost 10 bases, with 21 bases spanning the gap. CDR1 is SEHNR and CDR2 is FQNEAQ in the germline V gene (reference sequence). CDR3 nucleotide sequence: TGTGCCAGCAGCCGCCTGAGACTAGAGTCCCCCGAGCAGTTCTTC. It encodes CASSRLRLESPEQFF.

V usage is TRBV5-1 and J usage is TRBJ2-7; 10 bases agree with TRBD2. In germline, CDR1 is SGHRS, CDR2 YFSETQ. V shed 4 bases, J shed 6 bases, and the junction held 7 bases outside the gene matches. The CDR3 loop spans 14 amino acids. The CDR3 reads CASSRPGLASEQYF. DNA for the CDR3: TGCGCCAGCAGCCGTCCGGGACTAGCGAGCGAGCAGTACTTC.

About this clone: Compared with germline, one end of the junction differs, possibly owing to a read error. This chain uses TRBV7-2 with TRBJ1-3; D gene ambiguous. This CDR3 region has 13 residues. CDR1 and CDR2 (germline): SGHTA, FQGNSA. In DNA form, the CDR3 reads TGTGCCTGCAGGAGGGTCTCTGGAAACACCATATATTTT. Translating it yields CACRRVSGNTIYF.

The table lists this clone with a count of one. The rearrangement uses TRBV9 and TRBJ1-4, with 11 positions matching TRBD1. CDR3 length: 16 amino acids. CDR1 and CDR2 (germline): SGDLS, YYNGEE. After removal of 4 bases from V and 7 bases from J, the junction contained 9 bases not matched to a gene. The CDR3 DNA is TGTGCCAGCAGCACAGGGACAGGGGGACGCGGTGAAAAACTGTTTTTT. Residues: CASSTGTGGRGEKLFF.

V and J are TRBV27 and TRBJ2-2; maybe TRBD1 (7 bases). There are 15 residues in the CDR3. Germline values: CDR1 MNHEY, CDR2 SMNVEV (reference sequence). V lost 3 bases and J 5 bases, leaving 13 bases between the germline ends. CDR3 in DNA: TGTGCCAGCAGTTTCCGGACAGGAGGGACCGGGGAGCTGTTTTTT. Translated: CASSFRTGGTGELFF.